A single sample gave rise to the 3 T cell receptor beta chains below, sequenced in a study of immune characterization of retroperitoneal liposarcoma. One entry per CDR3 protein, called by TCRdb with MiXCR from the PCR reads. Among 8,500 to 13,000 distinct CDR3 sequences, around 28% were seen once, and the ten largest hold roughly 7.6%. The sequencing sample was made of tumor tissue. These receptors all come from a male donor with retroperitoneal liposarcoma.

The J gene is TRBJ2-7, the V gene TRBV27; D gene ambiguous. The J call may be in error: the DNA end matches TRBJ2-5 better. The CDR3 has 16 amino acids. Germline lookup yields CDR1 MNHEY and CDR2 SMNVEV (reference sequence). For the CDR3, the DNA is TGTGCCAGCAGTTTATCCCCCGACACATCAAGTCAGACCCAGTACTTC. This sequence encodes CASSLSPDTSSQTQYF.

V usage is TRBV25-1 and J usage is TRBJ2-1; D tentatively reads TRBD1 or TRBD2 (5 bases each). The CDR3 is 13 amino acids. Looked up from germline, CDR1 is MGHDK and CDR2 is SYGVNS. V dropped 2 bases and J dropped 13 bases, with 15 bases sitting between them. The chain's CDR3 is CASSEPGAETQFF. In DNA form, the CDR3 reads TGTGCCAGCAGTGAACCCGGGGCGGAGACCCAGTTCTTC.

The table lists this clonotype with many counts. CDR3 coding DNA: TGTGCCAGCAGTTACTCTGGACAGGGGTCCACTGGAAACACCATATATTTT. This codes for CASSYSGQGSTGNTIYF. This rearrangement joins TRBV6-6 to TRBJ1-3; 9 nucleotides agree with TRBD1. The CDR3 length is 17 residues. Germline V gene lookup returns CDR1 MNHNY and CDR2 SVGAGI (reference sequence). The J segment lost 2 bases and the V segment lost 0 bases, leaving 5 bases of the junction unmatched.